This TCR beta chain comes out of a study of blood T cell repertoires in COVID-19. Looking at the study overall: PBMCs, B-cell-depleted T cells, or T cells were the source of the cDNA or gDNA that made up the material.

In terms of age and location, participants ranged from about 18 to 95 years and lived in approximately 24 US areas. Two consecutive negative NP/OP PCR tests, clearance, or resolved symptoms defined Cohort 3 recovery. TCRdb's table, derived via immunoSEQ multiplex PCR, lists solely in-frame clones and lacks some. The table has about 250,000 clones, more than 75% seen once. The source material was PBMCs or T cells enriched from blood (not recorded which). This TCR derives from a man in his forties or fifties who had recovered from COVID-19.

The CDR3 bases are TGTGCCAGCGCTACGGGTACCGCTAACTATGGCTACACCTTC. Translated: CASATGTANYGYTF. The chain recombines TRBV6-6 with TRBJ1-2; D unclear. The CDR3 length is 14 residues. V was pared by 8 bases and J by 0 bases, with 13 bases between. CDR1 MNHNY and CDR2 SVGAGI come from the germline V gene (reference sequence).